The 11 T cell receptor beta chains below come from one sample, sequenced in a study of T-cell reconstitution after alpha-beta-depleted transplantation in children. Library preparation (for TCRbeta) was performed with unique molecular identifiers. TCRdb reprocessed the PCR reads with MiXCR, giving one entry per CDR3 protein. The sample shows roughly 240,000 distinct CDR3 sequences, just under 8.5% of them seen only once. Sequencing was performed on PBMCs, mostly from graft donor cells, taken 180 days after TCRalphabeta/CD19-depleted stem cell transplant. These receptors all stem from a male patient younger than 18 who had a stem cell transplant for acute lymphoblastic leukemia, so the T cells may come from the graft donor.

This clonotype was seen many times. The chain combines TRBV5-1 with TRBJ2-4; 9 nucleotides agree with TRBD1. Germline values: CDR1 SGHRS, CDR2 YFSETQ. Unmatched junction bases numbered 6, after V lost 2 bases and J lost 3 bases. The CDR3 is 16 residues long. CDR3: CASSFSGQGSKNIQYF. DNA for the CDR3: TGCGCCAGCAGCTTTTCGGGACAGGGTAGCAAAAACATTCAGTACTTC.

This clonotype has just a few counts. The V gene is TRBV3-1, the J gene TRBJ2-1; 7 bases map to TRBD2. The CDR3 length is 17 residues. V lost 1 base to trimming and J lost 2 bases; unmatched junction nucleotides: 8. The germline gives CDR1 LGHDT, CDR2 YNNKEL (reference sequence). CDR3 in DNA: TGTGCCAGCAGCCAAGGCCTTGCTAGCGGCGCCTACAATGAGCAGTTCTTC. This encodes CASSQGLASGAYNEQFF.

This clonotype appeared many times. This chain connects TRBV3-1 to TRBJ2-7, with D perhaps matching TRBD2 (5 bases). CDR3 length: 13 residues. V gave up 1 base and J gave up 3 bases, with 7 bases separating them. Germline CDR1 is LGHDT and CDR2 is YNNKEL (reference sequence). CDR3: CASSQAGIYEQYF. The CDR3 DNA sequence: TGTGCCAGCAGCCAAGCGGGGATCTACGAGCAGTACTTC.

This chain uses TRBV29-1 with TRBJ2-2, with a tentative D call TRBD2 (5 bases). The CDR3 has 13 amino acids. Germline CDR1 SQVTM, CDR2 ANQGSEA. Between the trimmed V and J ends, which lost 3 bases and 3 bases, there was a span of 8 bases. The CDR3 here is CSVERTYTGELFF. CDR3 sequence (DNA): TGCAGCGTTGAGAGGACTTACACCGGGGAGCTGTTTTTT.

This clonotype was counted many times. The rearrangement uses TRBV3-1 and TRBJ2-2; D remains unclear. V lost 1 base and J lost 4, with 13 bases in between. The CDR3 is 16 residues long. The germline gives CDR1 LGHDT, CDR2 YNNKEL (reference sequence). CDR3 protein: CASSQALWPITGELFF. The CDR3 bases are TGTGCCAGCAGCCAAGCACTTTGGCCCATCACCGGGGAGCTGTTTTTT.

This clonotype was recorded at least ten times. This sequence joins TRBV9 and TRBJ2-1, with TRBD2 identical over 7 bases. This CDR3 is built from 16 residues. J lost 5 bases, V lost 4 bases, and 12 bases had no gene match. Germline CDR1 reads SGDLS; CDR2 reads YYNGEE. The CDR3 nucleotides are TGTGCCAGCAGCATAGACGCCGGGACTAAGCACAATGAGCAGTTCTTC. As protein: CASSIDAGTKHNEQFF.

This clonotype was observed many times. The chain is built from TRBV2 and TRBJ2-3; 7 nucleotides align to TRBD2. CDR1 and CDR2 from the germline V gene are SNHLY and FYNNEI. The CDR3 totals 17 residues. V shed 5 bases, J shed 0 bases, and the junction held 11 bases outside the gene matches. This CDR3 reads CASSPRTSEMSTDTQYF. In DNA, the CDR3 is TGTGCCAGCAGTCCCCGCACTAGCGAAATGAGCACAGATACGCAGTATTTT.

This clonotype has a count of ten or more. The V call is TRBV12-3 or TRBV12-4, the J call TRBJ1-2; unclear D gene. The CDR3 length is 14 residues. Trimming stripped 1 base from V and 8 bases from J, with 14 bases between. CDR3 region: CASSLVYPGGGYTF. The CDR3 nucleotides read TGTGCCAGCAGTTTAGTGTACCCGGGCGGAGGCTACACCTTC.

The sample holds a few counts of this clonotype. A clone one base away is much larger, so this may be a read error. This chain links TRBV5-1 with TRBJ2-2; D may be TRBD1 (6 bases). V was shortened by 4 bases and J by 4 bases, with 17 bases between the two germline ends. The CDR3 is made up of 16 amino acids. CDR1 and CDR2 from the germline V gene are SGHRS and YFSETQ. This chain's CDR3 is CASSPQVLGGTGELFF. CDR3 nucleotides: TGCGCCAGCAGCCCACAAGTCTTAGGGGGCACCGGGGAGCTGTTTTTT.

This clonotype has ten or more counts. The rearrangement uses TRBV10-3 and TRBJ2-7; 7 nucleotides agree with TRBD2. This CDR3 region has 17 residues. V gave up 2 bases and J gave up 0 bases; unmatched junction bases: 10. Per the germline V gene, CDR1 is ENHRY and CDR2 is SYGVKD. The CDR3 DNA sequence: TGTGCCATCAGTGAGCCCCGACGGGGGGTGAGCTCCTACGAGCAGTACTTC. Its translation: CAISEPRRGVSSYEQYF.

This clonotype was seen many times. CDR3: CASSTGAQTVYEQYF. Written as DNA, the CDR3 is TGTGCCAGCTCAACGGGGGCCCAGACAGTCTACGAGCAGTACTTC. V is TRBV18 and J is TRBJ2-7; D tentatively reads TRBD1 or TRBD2 (6 bases each). The CDR3 spans 15 residues. Germline V gene lookup returns CDR1 KGHSH and CDR2 LQKENI. The V gene lost 5 bases and the J gene lost 3 bases, with 17 bases spanning the gap.